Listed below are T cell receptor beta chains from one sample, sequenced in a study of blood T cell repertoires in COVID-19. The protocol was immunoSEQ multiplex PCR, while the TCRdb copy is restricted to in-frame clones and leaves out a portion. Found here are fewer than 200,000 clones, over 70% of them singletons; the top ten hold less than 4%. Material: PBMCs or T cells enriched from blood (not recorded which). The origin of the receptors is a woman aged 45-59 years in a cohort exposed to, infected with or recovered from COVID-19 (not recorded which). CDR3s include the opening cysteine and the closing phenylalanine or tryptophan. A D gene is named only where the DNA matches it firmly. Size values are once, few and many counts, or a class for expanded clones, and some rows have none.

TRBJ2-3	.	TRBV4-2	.	CASSQATSVPNTDTQYF	TGTGCCAGCAGCCAAGCAACGAGTGTCCCCAACACAGATACGCAGTATTTT
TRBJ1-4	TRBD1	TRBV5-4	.	CASSSGGGNEKLFF	TGTGCCAGCAGCTCAGGGGGTGGTAATGAAAAACTGTTTTTT
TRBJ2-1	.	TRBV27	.	CASSFQTSGSSYNEQFF	TGTGCCAGCAGTTTCCAGACTAGTGGGAGCTCCTACAATGAGCAGTTCTTC
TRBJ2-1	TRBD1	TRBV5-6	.	CASSWAGTGSYNEQFF	TGTGCCAGCAGCTGGGCCGGGACAGGGTCCTACAATGAGCAGTTCTTC
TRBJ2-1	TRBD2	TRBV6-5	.	CASSYGGRAYNEQFF	TGTGCCAGCAGTTATGGCGGGAGGGCCTACAATGAGCAGTTCTTC
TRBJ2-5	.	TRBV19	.	CASSMDGAPAQYF	TGTGCCAGTAGTATGGATGGGGCCCCGGCCCAGTACTTC
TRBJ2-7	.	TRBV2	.	CASRPGGSSYEQYF	TGTGCCAGCCGCCCCGGAGGCAGCTCCTACGAGCAGTACTTC
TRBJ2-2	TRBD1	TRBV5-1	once	CASSVGTGGANTGELFF	TGCGCCAGCAGCGTAGGGACAGGGGGCGCGAACACCGGGGAGCTGTTTTTT
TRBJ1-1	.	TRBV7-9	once	CASSLKGRQANTEAFF	TGTGCCAGCAGCTTAAAGGGAAGACAGGCGAACACTGAAGCTTTCTTT
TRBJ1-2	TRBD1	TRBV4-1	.	CASSQPRQGSPGDYTF	TGCGCCAGCAGCCAACCTAGACAGGGCAGCCCGGGTGACTACACCTTC
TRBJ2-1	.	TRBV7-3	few	CASGRGNNEQFF	TGTGCCAGCGGGAGAGGTAACAATGAGCAGTTCTTC
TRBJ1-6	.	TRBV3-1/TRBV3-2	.	CASSQTNRASSYNSPLHF	TGTGCCAGCAGCCAGACCAACAGGGCGAGCTCCTATAATTCACCCCTCCACTTT
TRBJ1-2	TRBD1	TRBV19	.	CASSFPTGSDGYTF	TGTGCCAGTAGTTTTCCGACAGGGTCGGATGGCTACACCTTC
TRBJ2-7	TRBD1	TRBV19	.	CASSNTGTVREQYF	TGTGCCAGTAGTAATACAGGGACAGTGAGGGAGCAGTACTTC
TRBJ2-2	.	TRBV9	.	CASSEPNTGELFF	TGTGCCAGCAGCGAGCCGAACACCGGGGAGCTGTTTTTT
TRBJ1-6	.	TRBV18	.	CASSPRVDMDSPLHF	TGTGCCAGCTCACCCAGGGTCGATATGGACTCACCCCTCCACTTT
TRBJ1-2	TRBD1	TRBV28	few	CASTLGTGPGYTF	TGTGCCAGCACCCTCGGGACAGGGCCGGGCTACACCTTC
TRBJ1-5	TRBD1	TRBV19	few	CASSISGTGSPKSQHF	TGTGCCAGTAGTATATCCGGGACAGGGTCTCCGAAGTCCCAGCATTTT
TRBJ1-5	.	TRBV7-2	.	CASSLEGGGNQPQHF	TGTGCCAGCAGCTTAGAGGGAGGAGGTAATCAGCCCCAGCATTTT
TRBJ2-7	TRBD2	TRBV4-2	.	CASSQDPRVTSGRVEQYF	TGTGCCAGCAGCCAAGACCCCCGGGTGACTAGCGGGAGAGTCGAGCAGTACTTC
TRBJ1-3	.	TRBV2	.	CASSELAGDTIYF	TGTGCCAGCAGTGAACTGGCAGGGGACACCATATATTTT
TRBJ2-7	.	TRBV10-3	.	CAISTATYEQYF	TGTGCCATTTCGACAGCGACCTACGAGCAGTACTTC
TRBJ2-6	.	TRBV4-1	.	CASSQEQGSGANVLTF	TGCGCCAGCAGCCAGGAACAGGGTTCTGGGGCCAACGTCCTGACTTTC
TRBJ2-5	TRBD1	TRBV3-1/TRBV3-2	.	CASSPIASRGQGTSQYF	TGTGCCAGCAGCCCCATAGCATCTAGGGGACAGGGGACTTCCCAGTACTTC
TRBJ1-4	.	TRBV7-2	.	CASSLTGSPNEKLFF	TGTGCCAGCAGCTTAACAGGGTCACCTAATGAAAAACTGTTTTTT
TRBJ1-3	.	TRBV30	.	CAWSGAWGNTIYF	TGTGCCTGGAGTGGCGCCTGGGGAAACACCATATATTTT
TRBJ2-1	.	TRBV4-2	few	CASSQRDSLRDEQFF	TGTGCCAGCAGCCAACGGGACTCCCTACGGGATGAGCAGTTCTTC
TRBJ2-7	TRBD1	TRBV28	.	CASSFTPRGQGALYEQYF	TGTGCCAGCAGTTTCACCCCCCGAGGACAGGGGGCGCTCTATGAGCAGTACTTC
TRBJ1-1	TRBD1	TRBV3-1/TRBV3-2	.	CASGGTGSTEAFF	TGTGCCAGCGGGGGGACAGGGAGTACTGAAGCTTTCTTT
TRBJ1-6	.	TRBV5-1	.	CASSLAQEGNSPLHF	TGCGCCAGCAGCTTGGCCCAGGAGGGTAATTCACCCCTCCACTTT
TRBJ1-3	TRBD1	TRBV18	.	CASSLAAGQGAGNTIYF	TGTGCCAGCTCACTCGCCGCCGGACAGGGGGCTGGAAACACCATATATTTT
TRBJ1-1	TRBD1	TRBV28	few	CASREDRGGTEAFF	TGTGCCAGCAGGGAGGACAGGGGGGGCACTGAAGCTTTCTTT
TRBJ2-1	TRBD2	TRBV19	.	CASNPGTSGRNYNEQFF	TGTGCCAGTAATCCCGGGACTAGCGGGAGGAACTACAATGAGCAGTTCTTC
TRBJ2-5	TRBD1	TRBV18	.	CASSQGAVQETQYF	TGTGCCAGCTCACAGGGGGCCGTTCAAGAGACCCAGTACTTC
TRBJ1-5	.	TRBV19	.	CASRPEGVQPQHF	TGTGCCAGTAGGCCCGAGGGGGTTCAGCCCCAGCATTTT
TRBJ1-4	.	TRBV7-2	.	CASSFPGELNEKLFF	TGTGCCAGCAGCTTCCCAGGGGAGTTGAACGAAAAACTGTTTTTT
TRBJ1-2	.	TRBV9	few	CASSVEIQGNYGYTF	TGTGCCAGCAGCGTAGAGATTCAGGGGAACTATGGCTACACCTTC
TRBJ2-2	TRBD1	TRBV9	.	CASSPRTGTGGANTGELFF	TGTGCCAGCAGCCCGCGTACCGGGACAGGGGGCGCAAACACCGGGGAGCTGTTTTTT
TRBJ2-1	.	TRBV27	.	CASSVQSSYNEQFF	TGTGCCAGCAGCGTACAGAGCTCCTACAATGAGCAGTTCTTC
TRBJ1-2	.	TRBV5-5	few	CASSLGPRETYGYTF	TGTGCCAGCAGCTTGGGGCCCAGGGAAACCTATGGCTACACCTTC
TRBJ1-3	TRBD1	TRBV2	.	CASIRGGTAGNTIYF	TGTGCCAGCATCAGAGGCGGGACAGCTGGAAACACCATATATTTT
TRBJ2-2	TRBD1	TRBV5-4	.	CASRPGQGISEELFF	TGTGCCAGCAGGCCGGGACAGGGAATCTCCGAGGAGCTGTTTTTT
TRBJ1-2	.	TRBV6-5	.	CASSFPGVGGYTF	TGTGCCAGCAGTTTCCCGGGGGTAGGTGGCTACACCTTC